The 28 T cell receptor beta chains in this list originate from one sample, sequenced in a study of OX40 agonist ivuxolimab in advanced cancers. Sequencing used immunoSEQ multiplex PCR; TCRdb keeps in-frame clones, though not all of them. Of some 63,000 clones detected, 80% to 90% appear once; the ten largest clones hold about 13%. The sequences come from CD4+ or CD8+ T cells sorted from blood, collected in a trial of the OX40 agonist ivuxolimab. These receptors originate from an adult with an advanced solid tumor such as melanoma, head and neck, liver or kidney cancer.

The gene calls are TRBV6-1 and TRBJ2-2; TRBD1 matches 8 bases. The germline V gene encodes CDR1 MNHNS and CDR2 SASEGT. V gave up 4 bases and J gave up 6 bases; unmatched junction bases: 13. This CDR3 region has 17 residues. The CDR3, as DNA: TGTGCCAGCAGTGGCCGGGTGGGCAGGGGGCTTGCCGGGGAGCTGTTTTTT. This codes for CASSGRVGRGLAGELFF.

V and J are TRBV6-5 and TRBJ1-3, with 9 bases lining up with TRBD1. Germline-derived CDR1 and CDR2 are MNHEY and SVGAGI. V gave up 4 bases and J gave up 3 bases; unmatched junction bases: 7. This CDR3 region has 16 residues. In DNA, the CDR3 is TGTGCCAGCAGTTCGGGACAGGGAGTCCTTGGAAACACCATATATTTT. Translating gives CASSSGQGVLGNTIYF.

This chain connects TRBV29-1 to TRBJ1-2, with D hard to call. Trimming left V 0 bases short and J 5 bases short, with 10 bases between. The CDR3 has 13 amino acids. Germline assignment: CDR1 SQVTM and CDR2 ANQGSEA. The CDR3 DNA sequence: TGCAGCGTTGAAGAGTTCCAGGAGTATGGCTACACCTTC. This encodes CSVEEFQEYGYTF.

The chain carries TRBV10-1 and TRBJ2-1; D is unclear. V gave up 7 bases and J gave up 5 bases, with 15 bases separating them. Looked up from germline, CDR1 is WNHNN and CDR2 is SYGVQD (reference sequence). This CDR3 comprises 14 residues. CDR3 sequence (DNA): TGCGCCAGCACCCCCTTCGGGTACAACAATGAGCAGTTCTTC. The encoded protein is CASTPFGYNNEQFF.

The CDR3 DNA reads TGTGCCAGTACCCAAGTAGGGTCTGGAAACACCATATATTTT. Translating gives CASTQVGSGNTIYF. The V gene is TRBV19, the J gene TRBJ1-3; D unclear. The CDR3 sequence is 14 residues long. Germline lookup yields CDR1 LNHDA and CDR2 SQIVND (reference sequence). V shed 7 bases and J shed 1 base, with 11 bases lying between them.

The V and J genes are TRBV2 and TRBJ2-5; D gene ambiguous. CDR3 length equals 13 residues. Germline CDR1 is SNHLY and CDR2 is FYNNEI. Trimming stripped 10 bases from V and 4 bases from J, with 16 bases between. CDR3 in DNA: TGTGCCACCCTAGACGCTAGTCGAGAGACCCAGTACTTC. It encodes CATLDASRETQYF.

The chain recombines TRBV11-2 with TRBJ2-7, with D possibly being TRBD2 (6 bases). From germline, CDR1 is SGHAT and CDR2 FQNNGV. V was shortened by 4 bases and J by 2 bases, with 15 bases between the two germline ends. The CDR3 is made up of 15 amino acids. CDR3 coding DNA: TGTGCCAGCAGCTGGGCCAGCGGGTCCCCCTACGAGCAGTACTTC. Protein: CASSWASGSPYEQYF. The entire variable domain, with the rest obtained from reference TRBV11-2 and TRBJ2-7, is as follows: EAGVAQSPRYKIIEKRQSVAFWCNPISGHATLYWYQQILGQGPKLLIQFQNNGVVDDSQLPKDRFSAERLKGVDSTLKIQPAKLEDSAVYLCASSWASGSPYEQYFGPGTRLTVT.

The chain recombines TRBV2 with TRBJ1-1; 7 bases match TRBD1. The germline CDR1 and CDR2 sequences are SNHLY and FYNNEI. The CDR3 is 12 amino acids. Trimming removed 6 bases from V and 8 bases from J; junction bases left unmatched: 6. CDR3 loop: CASRRGQGEAFF. In DNA form, the CDR3 reads TGTGCCAGCAGGAGGGGGCAGGGAGAAGCTTTCTTT.

This chain connects TRBV28 to TRBJ2-1, with D perhaps being TRBD1 or TRBD2 (5 bases each). This CDR3 comprises 15 residues. V shed 7 bases and J shed 2 bases, with 15 bases lying between them. CDR1 and CDR2 (germline): MDHEN, SYDVKM. CDR3 amino acids: CASKGEPVPYNEQFF. In DNA, the CDR3 is TGTGCCAGCAAAGGGGAGCCAGTCCCCTACAATGAGCAGTTCTTC.

The chain has TRBV10-3 and TRBJ1-1; D may be TRBD1 (6 bases). Germline V gives CDR1 ENHRY, CDR2 SYGVKD. This CDR3 is built from 13 residues. Trimming left V 7 bases short and J 3 bases short, with 12 bases between. CDR3 residues: CAIKDSTYTEAFF. CDR3 bases: TGTGCCATCAAGGACAGCACCTACACTGAAGCTTTCTTT.

The rearrangement uses TRBV2 and TRBJ2-7, with D hard to call. The CDR3 length is 11 residues. Germline V gene data show CDR1 as SNHLY and CDR2 as FYNNEI. V was shortened by 4 bases and J by 3 bases, with 4 bases between the two germline ends. In DNA, the CDR3 is TGTGCCAGCAGTGTAGACTACGAGCAGTACTTC. Translating it yields CASSVDYEQYF.

This clone showed up just a few times. V and J are TRBV4-1 and TRBJ1-5, with TRBD1 identical over 7 bases. V shed 3 bases and J 3 bases; nucleotides not matched to a gene: 5. There are 15 residues in the CDR3. The germline V gene encodes CDR1 MGHRA and CDR2 YSYEKL. CDR3 sequence (DNA): TGCGCCAGCAGCCACCGACAGGGTAACAATCAGCCCCAGCATTTT. It is translated as CASSHRQGNNQPQHF.

The J gene is TRBJ2-4, the V gene TRBV4-1; D remains ambiguous. V shed 3 bases and J shed 7 bases, with 13 bases lying between them. Germline CDR1 reads MGHRA; CDR2 reads YSYEKL. The CDR3 has 14 residues. The CDR3 DNA sequence: TGCGCCAGCAGCCACCGTTCCCCAGAGAACATTCAGTACTTC. Amino acids: CASSHRSPENIQYF.

The chain has TRBV4-1 and TRBJ2-5; tentatively, D is TRBD1 or TRBD2 (5 bases each). With 0 bases removed from V and 5 bases from J, the gap between germline ends came to 13 bases. The CDR3 extends over 15 amino acids. The germline gives CDR1 MGHRA, CDR2 YSYEKL. Here the CDR3 reads CASSQEGRDLETQYF. CDR3 bases: TGCGCCAGCAGCCAAGAAGGAAGGGACCTGGAGACCCAGTACTTC.

V usage is TRBV6-4 and J usage is TRBJ2-1; D remains ambiguous. With 5 bases removed from V and 8 bases from J, the gap between germline ends came to 19 bases. This CDR3 comprises 15 residues. Per the germline V gene, CDR1 is MRHNA and CDR2 is SNTAGT. The CDR3 DNA is TGTGCCAGCAGTAAACGAAACCTGCCGGGCGATGAGCAGTTCTTC. Its protein is CASSKRNLPGDEQFF.

The chain links TRBV7-9 to TRBJ2-1; 8 nucleotides line up with TRBD2. Looked up from germline, CDR1 is SEHNR and CDR2 is FQNEAQ (reference sequence). With 8 bases clipped from V and 7 bases from J, the junction kept 16 bases outside the gene matches. CDR3 size: 16 residues. In DNA form, the CDR3 reads TGTGCCAGCGGTTTGAGCGGGAGTGGAACCAAAAATGAGCAGTTCTTC. Its protein is CASGLSGSGTKNEQFF.

This chain links TRBV6-4 with TRBJ2-7, with 8 bases fitting TRBD1. The CDR3 is 15 residues long. Germline CDR1 MRHNA, CDR2 SNTAGT. With 3 bases clipped from V and 6 bases from J, the junction kept 10 bases outside the gene matches. CDR3 sequence: CASSEDRAFCCEQYF. In DNA, the CDR3 is TGTGCCAGCAGTGAGGACAGGGCTTTTTGTTGCGAGCAGTACTTC.

The gene calls are TRBV28 and TRBJ2-3; TRBD2 might be the D (5 bases). V was pared by 4 bases and J by 2 bases, with 19 bases between. This CDR3 is 17 amino acids long. Germline V gene sequence: CDR1 MDHEN, CDR2 SYDVKM. For the CDR3, the DNA is TGTGCCAGCAGTTCCCTTGAAGGAGGCCTACTCACAGATACGCAGTATTTT. Protein: CASSSLEGGLLTDTQYF.

The gene calls are TRBV9 and TRBJ1-3; possibly TRBD1 for D (5 bases). The CDR3 has 21 amino acids. V lost 0 bases and J lost 0, with 25 bases in between. CDR1 and CDR2 from the germline V gene are SGDLS and YYNGEE. The CDR3 bases are TGTGCCAGCAGCGTAGAGTCCCGGCCTCGACTCGTCGGGGGCTCTGGAAACACCATATATTTT. Protein sequence: CASSVESRPRLVGGSGNTIYF.

This rearrangement joins TRBV7-3 to TRBJ2-1, with TRBD2 matching 10 bases. V dropped 2 bases and J dropped 7; count of bases not matched to a gene: 8. The CDR3 contains 16 residues. Germline loops: CDR1 SGHTA, CDR2 FQGTGA. This CDR3 reads CASSLPVAGGGNEQFF. DNA of the CDR3: TGTGCCAGCAGCTTACCAGTAGCGGGGGGAGGTAATGAGCAGTTCTTC.

The rearrangement links TRBV28 to TRBJ2-7, with D possibly being TRBD2 (6 bases). CDR1 and CDR2 from the germline V gene are MDHEN and SYDVKM. The length of the CDR3 is 14 residues. Trimming removed 5 bases at V and 5 bases at J, with 16 bases between. CDR3 sequence: CASSPRTGRNEQYF. For the CDR3, the DNA is TGTGCCAGCAGTCCGAGGACTGGGAGGAACGAGCAGTACTTC.

The chain joins TRBV7-9 to TRBJ2-1; D might be TRBD1 (6 bases). From germline, CDR1 is SEHNR and CDR2 FQNEAQ (reference sequence). The CDR3 contains 13 residues. CDR3 coding DNA: TGTGCAACCGTCGAAGGGGGTCCCAATGAGCAGTTCTTC. Its translation is CATVEGGPNEQFF.

This sequence joins TRBV27 and TRBJ2-6, with D uncertain. There are 16 residues in the CDR3. The V end was cut by 2 bases, the J end by 4 bases, with 12 bases between. Germline CDR1 and CDR2: MNHEY and SMNVEV (reference sequence). The chain's CDR3 is CASSLVGRAGANVLTF. The CDR3 DNA sequence: TGTGCCAGCAGTTTAGTTGGACGGGCCGGGGCCAACGTCCTGACTTTC.

CDR3 sequence: CASSSDRTSTYNEQFF. CDR3 bases: TGTGCCAGCAGCTCGGACAGGACAAGTACCTACAATGAGCAGTTCTTC. This chain links TRBV7-9 with TRBJ2-1, with 7 bases fitting TRBD1. The CDR3 has 16 residues. The V gene end was trimmed by 4 bases and the J gene end by 2 bases; junction bases not matched to a gene: 8. Germline CDR1 is SEHNR and CDR2 is FQNEAQ (reference sequence).

This rearrangement joins TRBV7-3 to TRBJ1-1; D is unresolved. With 4 bases removed from V and 0 bases from J, the gap between germline ends came to 18 bases. This CDR3 has 17 amino acids. The germline V gene encodes CDR1 SGHTA and CDR2 FQGTGA. The CDR3 nucleotides read TGTGCCAGCAGCTCGCACCCGGGGAGCCTGATGAACACTGAAGCTTTCTTT. As protein: CASSSHPGSLMNTEAFF.

V and J are TRBV5-4 and TRBJ2-7; the D is unclear. Germline V gene lookup returns CDR1 SGHNT and CDR2 YYREEE (reference sequence). This CDR3 region has 13 residues. V was shortened by 4 bases and J by 6 bases, with 14 bases between the two germline ends. The CDR3 loop is CASSNNLAGEQYF. DNA for the CDR3: TGTGCCAGCAGCAATAACTTAGCCGGCGAGCAGTACTTC. The variable domain in full, with the rest retrieved from reference TRBV5-4 and TRBJ2-7, is ETGVTQSPTHLIKTRGQQVTLRCSSQSGHNTVSWYQQALGQGPQFIFQYYREEENGRGNFPPRFSGLQFPNYSSELNVNALELDDSALYLCASSNNLAGEQYFGPGTRLTVT.

The CDR3 protein is CASSLREAGGHIQYF. CDR3 DNA: TGCGCCAGCAGCCTAAGGGAAGCAGGGGGACACATTCAGTACTTC. The chain has TRBV4-1 and TRBJ2-4; TRBD1 aligns across 7 bases. Trimming removed 4 bases from V and 8 bases from J; junction bases left unmatched: 11. CDR1 is MGHRA, CDR2 YSYEKL, per germline. The CDR3 is made up of 15 amino acids.

The chain joins TRBV6-1 to TRBJ2-1; tentative D call: TRBD2 (6 bases). V was clipped by 2 bases and J by 2 bases, with 10 bases between them. From germline, CDR1 is MNHNS and CDR2 SASEGT. This CDR3 comprises 15 residues. The chain's CDR3 is CASSEMRGTYNEQFF. The CDR3 DNA is TGTGCCAGCAGTGAAATGCGGGGCACCTACAATGAGCAGTTCTTC.